The text below deals with one T cell receptor (beta chain). Its specificity is not known. Clones were read by immunoSEQ multiplex PCR, and TCRdb kept only the in-frame ones, dropping some. The profile shows about 150,000 clones, around 90% of them singletons. The sample comes from a study of T cell responses to AZD1222 COVID-19 vaccine. Timing groups of about 4 and about 12 weeks for second doses were pooled. Germline CDR1 reads SEHNR; CDR2 reads FQNEAQ (reference sequence). The CDR3 extends over 12 amino acids. With 2 bases removed from V and 5 bases from J, the gap between germline ends came to 7 bases. General observations from the study: Only after the peak T cell response were repertoires sampled. Females outnumbered males among donors, who were mostly white British; clonal diversity was possibly underestimated. Recipients of two AZD1222 doses showed rising Spike-specific TCR breadth and depth.

The source is an adult who received the AZD1222 COVID-19 vaccine. The rearrangement links TRBV7-9 to TRBJ2-7; no clear D gene. The sequenced sample was peripheral blood, obtained 28 days after the second AZD1222 dose. The CDR3 region is CASSLMNDEQYF. CDR3 DNA sequence: TGTGCCAGCAGCTTAATGAACGACGAGCAGTACTTC.